The present TCR beta chain was sequenced within a study of human T cells and chemical hapten exposure. Study overall: Application of 0.01% DPC to the upper back was done by patch test, with a reading at 6 days.

The V gene's germline CDR1 is MDHEN and CDR2 SYDVKM. V lost 4 bases to trimming and J lost 6 bases; unmatched junction nucleotides: 14. The CDR3 length is 16 residues. TCRdb processed the RACE reads anew with MiXCR; each CDR3 protein has one entry. This table holds 380,000 or so distinct CDR3 sequences, around 5% found once. The time point was: pre-sensitization, week 0. As to treatment: therapeutic diphenylcyclopropenone sensitization with weekly scalp DPC. This clonotype showed up many times. The chain employs TRBV28 and TRBJ1-2, with 7 bases identical to TRBD1. The sample in question was whole blood, obtained in connection with sensitization to the hapten diphenylcyclopropenone (DPC). The receptor's source is a woman between 18 and 29 years old with alopecia areata. Some clones in this sample may be carry-over from other donors' samples. The CDR3 DNA sequence: TGTGCCAGCAGTTCTACCCCCTCGACAGGGTACAATGGCTACACCTTC. It codes for CASSSTPSTGYNGYTF.